This T cell receptor beta chain came from a study of blood T cell repertoires in COVID-19. As for the study in general: Some COVID-19 samples were acute and others convalescent; all came from the United States, Italy and Spain.

Assay: immunoSEQ multiplex PCR; the TCRdb copy retains only in-frame clones and omits some. Of around 130,000 clones in the sample, more than 80% were seen once. This clone has just one count. Deletions cut 0 bases from V and 8 bases from J, with 10 bases between. CDR3 size: 13 residues. Germline CDR1 KGHSH, CDR2 LQKENI. The genes are TRBV18 and TRBJ1-2, with D perhaps TRBD1 (6 bases). Specimen: peripheral blood. This receptor was obtained from a human donor in a cohort sampled during active COVID-19. The CDR3 region is CASSPPGQPGYTF. In nucleotides, the CDR3 is TGTGCCAGCTCACCACCGGGACAACCGGGCTACACCTTC.